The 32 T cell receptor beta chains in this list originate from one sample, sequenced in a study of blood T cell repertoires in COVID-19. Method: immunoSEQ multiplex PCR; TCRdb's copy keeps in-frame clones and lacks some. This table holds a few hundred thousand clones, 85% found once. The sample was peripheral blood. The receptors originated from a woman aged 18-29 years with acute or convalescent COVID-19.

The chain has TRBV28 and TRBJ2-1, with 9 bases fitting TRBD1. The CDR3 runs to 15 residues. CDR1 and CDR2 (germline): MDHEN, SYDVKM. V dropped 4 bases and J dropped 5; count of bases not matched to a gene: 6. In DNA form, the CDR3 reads TGTGCCAGCAGTTCACCCCGGGACAGGGACAATGAGCAGTTCTTC. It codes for CASSSPRDRDNEQFF.

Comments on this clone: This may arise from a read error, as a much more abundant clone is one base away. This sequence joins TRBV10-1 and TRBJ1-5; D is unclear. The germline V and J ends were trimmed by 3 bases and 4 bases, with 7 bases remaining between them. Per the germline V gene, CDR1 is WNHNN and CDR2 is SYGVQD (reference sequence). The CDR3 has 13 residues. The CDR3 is CASSEGGNQPQHF. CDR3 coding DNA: TGCGCCAGCAGTGAAGGAGGGAATCAGCCCCAGCATTTT.

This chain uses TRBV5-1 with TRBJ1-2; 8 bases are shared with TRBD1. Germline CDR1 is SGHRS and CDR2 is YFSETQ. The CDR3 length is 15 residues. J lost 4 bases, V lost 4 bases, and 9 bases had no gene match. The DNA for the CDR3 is TGCGCCAGCAGCACAAGGACAGGGAGCTCCTATGGCTACACCTTC. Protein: CASSTRTGSSYGYTF.

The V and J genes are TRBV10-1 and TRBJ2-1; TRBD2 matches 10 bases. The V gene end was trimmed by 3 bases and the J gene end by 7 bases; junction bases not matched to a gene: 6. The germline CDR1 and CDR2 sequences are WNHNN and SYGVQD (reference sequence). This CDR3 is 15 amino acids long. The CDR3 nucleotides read TGCGCCAGCAGTGATACTAGCGGGAAGTCGAATGAGCAGTTCTTC. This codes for CASSDTSGKSNEQFF.

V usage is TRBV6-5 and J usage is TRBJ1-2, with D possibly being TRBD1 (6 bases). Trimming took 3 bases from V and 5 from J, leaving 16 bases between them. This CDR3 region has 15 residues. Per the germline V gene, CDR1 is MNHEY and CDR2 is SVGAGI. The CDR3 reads CASSYGGGVGYGYTF. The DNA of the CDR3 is TGTGCCAGCAGTTATGGGGGCGGTGTAGGGTATGGCTACACCTTC.

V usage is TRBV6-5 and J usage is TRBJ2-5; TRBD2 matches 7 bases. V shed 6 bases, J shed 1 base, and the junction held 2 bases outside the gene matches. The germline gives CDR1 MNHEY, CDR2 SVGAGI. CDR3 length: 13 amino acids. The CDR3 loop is CASRGGGQETQYF. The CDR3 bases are TGTGCCAGCAGGGGCGGGGGCCAAGAGACCCAGTACTTC.

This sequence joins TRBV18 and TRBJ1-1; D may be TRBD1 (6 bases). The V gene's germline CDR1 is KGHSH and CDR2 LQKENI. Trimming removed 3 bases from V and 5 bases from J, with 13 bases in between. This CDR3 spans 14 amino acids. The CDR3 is CASSPNRVGTEAFF. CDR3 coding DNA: TGTGCCAGCTCACCCAACAGGGTAGGAACTGAAGCTTTCTTT.

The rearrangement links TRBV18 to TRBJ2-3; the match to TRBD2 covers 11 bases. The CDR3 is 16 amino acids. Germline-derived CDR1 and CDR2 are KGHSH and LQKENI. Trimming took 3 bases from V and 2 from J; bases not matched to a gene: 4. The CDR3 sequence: CASSPLAGGPTDTQYF. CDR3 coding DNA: TGTGCCAGCTCACCTCTAGCGGGAGGCCCCACAGATACGCAGTATTTT.

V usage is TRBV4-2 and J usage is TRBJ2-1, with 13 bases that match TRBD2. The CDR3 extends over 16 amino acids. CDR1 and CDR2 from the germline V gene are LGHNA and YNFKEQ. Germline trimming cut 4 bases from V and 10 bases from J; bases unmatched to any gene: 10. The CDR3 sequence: CASSPATSGGAWEQFF. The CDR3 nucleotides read TGTGCCAGCAGCCCCGCTACTAGCGGGGGGGCATGGGAGCAGTTCTTC.

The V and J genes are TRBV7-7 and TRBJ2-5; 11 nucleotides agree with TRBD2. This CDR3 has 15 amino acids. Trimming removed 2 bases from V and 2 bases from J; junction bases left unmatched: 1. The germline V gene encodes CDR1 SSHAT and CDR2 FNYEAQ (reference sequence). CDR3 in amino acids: CASSLLAGGQETQYF. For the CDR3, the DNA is TGTGCCAGCAGCTTACTAGCGGGGGGTCAAGAGACCCAGTACTTC.

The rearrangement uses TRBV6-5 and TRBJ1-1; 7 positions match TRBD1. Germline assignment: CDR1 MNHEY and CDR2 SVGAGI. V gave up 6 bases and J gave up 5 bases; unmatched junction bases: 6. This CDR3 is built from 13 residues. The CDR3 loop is CASSDREITEAFF. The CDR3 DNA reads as TGTGCCAGCAGCGACAGGGAAATTACTGAAGCTTTCTTT.

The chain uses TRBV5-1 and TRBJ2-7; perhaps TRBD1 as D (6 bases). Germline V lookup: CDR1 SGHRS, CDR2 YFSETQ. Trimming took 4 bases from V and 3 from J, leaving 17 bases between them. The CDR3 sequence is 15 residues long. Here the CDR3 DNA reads TGCGCCAGCAGCACGGTTGGGGACACGAACTACGAGCAGTACTTC. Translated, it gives CASSTVGDTNYEQYF.

CDR3 DNA sequence: TGTGCTAGTGGTTTCTTGCAGGATTATGGCTACACCTTC. It translates to CASGFLQDYGYTF. V is TRBV12-5 and J is TRBJ1-2, with D hard to call. Germline V gene data show CDR1 as LGHNT and CDR2 as FRNRAP. Trimming shortened V by 3 bases and J by 5 bases, and 10 bases separated the two germline ends. The CDR3 length is 13 residues.

Here the CDR3 DNA reads TGTGCCAGCAGCCAACGACAGGGGTTCAACACCGGGGAGCTGTTTTTT. Translated: CASSQRQGFNTGELFF. The rearrangement joins TRBV14 to TRBJ2-2; 8 nucleotides match TRBD1. V gave up 2 bases and J gave up 2 bases; unmatched junction bases: 4. CDR3 length equals 16 residues. Germline V gives CDR1 SGHDN, CDR2 FVKESK.

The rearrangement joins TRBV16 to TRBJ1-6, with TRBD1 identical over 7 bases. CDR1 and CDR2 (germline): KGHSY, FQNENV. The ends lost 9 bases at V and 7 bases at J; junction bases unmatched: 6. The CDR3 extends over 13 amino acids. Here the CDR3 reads CASAGTENSPLHF. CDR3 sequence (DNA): TGTGCCAGTGCCGGGACAGAGAATTCACCCCTCCACTTT.

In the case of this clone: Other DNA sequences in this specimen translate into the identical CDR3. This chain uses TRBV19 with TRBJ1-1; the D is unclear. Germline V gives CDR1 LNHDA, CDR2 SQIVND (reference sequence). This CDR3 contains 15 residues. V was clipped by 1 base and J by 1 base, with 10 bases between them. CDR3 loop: CASSIGGLGNTEAFF. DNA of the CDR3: TGTGCCAGTAGTATAGGCGGGTTGGGGAACACTGAAGCTTTCTTT.

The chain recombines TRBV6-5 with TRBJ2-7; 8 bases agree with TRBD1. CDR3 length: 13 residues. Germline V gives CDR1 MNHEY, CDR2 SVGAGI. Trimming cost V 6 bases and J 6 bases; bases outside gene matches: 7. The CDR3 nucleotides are TGTGCCAGCAGAGTCCGACAGGGGCCCGAGCAGTACTTC. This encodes CASRVRQGPEQYF.

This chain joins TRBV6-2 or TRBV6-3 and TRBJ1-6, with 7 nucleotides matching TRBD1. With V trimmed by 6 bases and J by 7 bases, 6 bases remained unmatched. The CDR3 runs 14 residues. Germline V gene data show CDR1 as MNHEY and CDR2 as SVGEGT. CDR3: CASSAGTANSPLHF. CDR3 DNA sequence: TGTGCCAGCAGCGCCGGGACAGCAAATTCACCCCTCCACTTT.

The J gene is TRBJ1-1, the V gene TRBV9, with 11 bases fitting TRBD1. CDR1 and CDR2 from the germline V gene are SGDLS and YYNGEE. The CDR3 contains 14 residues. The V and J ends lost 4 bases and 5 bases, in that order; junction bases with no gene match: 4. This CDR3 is CASSPGTGGTEAFF. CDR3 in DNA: TGTGCCAGCAGCCCCGGGACAGGGGGGACTGAAGCTTTCTTT.

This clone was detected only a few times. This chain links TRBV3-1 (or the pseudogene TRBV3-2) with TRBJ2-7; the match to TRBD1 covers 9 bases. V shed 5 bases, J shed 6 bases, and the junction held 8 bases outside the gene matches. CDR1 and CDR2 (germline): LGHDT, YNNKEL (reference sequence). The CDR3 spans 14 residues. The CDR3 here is CASSGPGQGAEQYF. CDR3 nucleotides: TGTGCCAGCAGCGGTCCGGGACAGGGTGCCGAGCAGTACTTC.

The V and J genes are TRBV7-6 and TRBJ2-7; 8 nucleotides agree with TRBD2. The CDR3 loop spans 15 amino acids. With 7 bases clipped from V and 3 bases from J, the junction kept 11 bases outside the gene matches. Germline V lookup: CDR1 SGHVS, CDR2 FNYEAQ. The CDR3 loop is CASTLEAGAVYEQYF. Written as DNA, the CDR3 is TGTGCCAGCACCCTCGAAGCGGGAGCGGTCTACGAGCAGTACTTC.

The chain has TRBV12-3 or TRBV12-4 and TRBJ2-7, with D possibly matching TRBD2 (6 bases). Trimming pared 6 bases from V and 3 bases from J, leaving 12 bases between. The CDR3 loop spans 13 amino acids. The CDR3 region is CASSFYGGYEQYF. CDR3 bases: TGTGCCAGCAGCTTCTACGGGGGCTACGAGCAGTACTTC.

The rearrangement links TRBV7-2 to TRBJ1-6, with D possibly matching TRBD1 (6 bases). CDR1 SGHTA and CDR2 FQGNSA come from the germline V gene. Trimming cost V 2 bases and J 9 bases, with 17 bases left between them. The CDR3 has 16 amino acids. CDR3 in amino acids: CASSLSRDIHTSPLHF. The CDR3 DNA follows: TGTGCCAGCAGCTTAAGCCGGGACATCCATACTTCACCCCTCCACTTT.

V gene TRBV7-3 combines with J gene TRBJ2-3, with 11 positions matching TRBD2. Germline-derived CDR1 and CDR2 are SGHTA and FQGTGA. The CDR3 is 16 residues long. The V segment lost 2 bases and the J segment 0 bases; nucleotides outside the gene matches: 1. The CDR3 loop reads CASSLVAGGSTDTQYF. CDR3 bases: TGTGCCAGCAGCTTAGTAGCGGGGGGGAGCACAGATACGCAGTATTTT.

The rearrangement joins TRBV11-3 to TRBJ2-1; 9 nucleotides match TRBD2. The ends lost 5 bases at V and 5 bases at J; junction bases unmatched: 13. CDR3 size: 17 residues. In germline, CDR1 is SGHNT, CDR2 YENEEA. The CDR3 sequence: CASSPEGQREANNEQFF. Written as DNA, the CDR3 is TGTGCCAGCAGCCCAGAGGGGCAGCGGGAGGCCAACAATGAGCAGTTCTTC.

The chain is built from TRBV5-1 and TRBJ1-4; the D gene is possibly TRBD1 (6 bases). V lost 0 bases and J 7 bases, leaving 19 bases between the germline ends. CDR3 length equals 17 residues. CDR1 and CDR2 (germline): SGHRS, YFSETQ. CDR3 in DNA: TGCGCCAGCAGCTTGGTGGGACAAACAGGGTTGGCTGAAAAACTGTTTTTT. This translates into CASSLVGQTGLAEKLFF.

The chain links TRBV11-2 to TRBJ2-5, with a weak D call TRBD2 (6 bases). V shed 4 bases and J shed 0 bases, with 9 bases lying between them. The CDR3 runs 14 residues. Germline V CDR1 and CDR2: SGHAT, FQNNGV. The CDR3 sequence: CASSYSGDQETQYF. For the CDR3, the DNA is TGTGCCAGCAGCTATTCGGGAGACCAAGAGACCCAGTACTTC.

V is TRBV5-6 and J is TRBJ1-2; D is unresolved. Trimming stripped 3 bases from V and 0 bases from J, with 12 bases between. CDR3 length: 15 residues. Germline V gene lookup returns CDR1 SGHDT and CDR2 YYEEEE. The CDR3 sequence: CASSSRQDTNYGYTF. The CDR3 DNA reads TGTGCCAGCAGCTCACGACAAGATACTAACTATGGCTACACCTTC.

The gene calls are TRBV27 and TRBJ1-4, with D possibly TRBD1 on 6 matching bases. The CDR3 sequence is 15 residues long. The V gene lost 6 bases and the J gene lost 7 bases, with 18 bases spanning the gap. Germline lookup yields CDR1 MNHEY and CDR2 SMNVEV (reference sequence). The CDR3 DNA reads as TGTGCCAGCAGCCCAAGCGGGGGCCTGAGTGAAAAACTGTTTTTT. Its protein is CASSPSGGLSEKLFF.

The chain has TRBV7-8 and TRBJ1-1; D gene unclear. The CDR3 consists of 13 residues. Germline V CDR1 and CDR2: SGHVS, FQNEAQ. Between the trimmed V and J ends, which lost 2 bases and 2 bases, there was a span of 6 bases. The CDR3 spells CASSLTSNTEAFF. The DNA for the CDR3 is TGTGCCAGCAGCTTAACTTCAAACACTGAAGCTTTCTTT.

This chain's CDR3 is CASSQGSPYEQYF. CDR3 in DNA: TGCGCCAGCAGCCAGGGATCCCCCTACGAGCAGTACTTC. The chain combines TRBV5-1 with TRBJ2-7; weak D call: TRBD1 (5 bases). CDR3 length: 13 residues. Germline V gives CDR1 SGHRS, CDR2 YFSETQ. Trimming removed 4 bases from V and 2 bases from J, with 10 bases in between. Drawing the rest from reference TRBV5-1 and TRBJ2-7, the complete variable domain is KAGVTQTPRYLIKTRGQQVTLSCSPISGHRSVSWYQQTPGQGLQFLFEYFSETQRNKGNFPGRFSGRQFSNSRSEMNVSTLELGDSALYLCASSQGSPYEQYFGPGTRLTVT.

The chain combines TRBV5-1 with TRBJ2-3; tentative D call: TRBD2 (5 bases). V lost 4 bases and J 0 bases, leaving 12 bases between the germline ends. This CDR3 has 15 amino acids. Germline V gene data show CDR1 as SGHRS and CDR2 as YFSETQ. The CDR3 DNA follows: TGCGCCAGCAGCCTATACGGCGGGAGCACAGATACGCAGTATTTT. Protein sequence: CASSLYGGSTDTQYF.